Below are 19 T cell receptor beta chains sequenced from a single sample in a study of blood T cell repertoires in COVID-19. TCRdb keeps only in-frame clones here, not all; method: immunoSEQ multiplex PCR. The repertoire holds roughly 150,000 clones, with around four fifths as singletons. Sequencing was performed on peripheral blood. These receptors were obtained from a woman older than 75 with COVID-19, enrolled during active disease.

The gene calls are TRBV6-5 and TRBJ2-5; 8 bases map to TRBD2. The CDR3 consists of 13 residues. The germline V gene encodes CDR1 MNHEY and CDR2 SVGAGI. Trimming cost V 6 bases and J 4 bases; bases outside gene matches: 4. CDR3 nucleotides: TGTGCCAGCAGGGCGGGGGGTAGAGAGACCCAGTACTTC. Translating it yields CASRAGGRETQYF.

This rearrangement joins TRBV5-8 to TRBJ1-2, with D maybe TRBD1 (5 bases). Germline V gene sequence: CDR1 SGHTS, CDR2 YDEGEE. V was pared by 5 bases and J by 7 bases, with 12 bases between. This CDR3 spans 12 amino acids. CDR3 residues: CASRSNGGGYTF. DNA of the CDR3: TGTGCCAGCAGATCCAACGGGGGTGGCTACACCTTC.

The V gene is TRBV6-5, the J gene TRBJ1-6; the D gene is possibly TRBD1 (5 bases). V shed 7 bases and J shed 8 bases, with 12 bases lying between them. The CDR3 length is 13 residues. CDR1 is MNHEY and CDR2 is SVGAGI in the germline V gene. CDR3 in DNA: TGTGCCAGCAAGAGGACCAGGGATTCACCCCTCCACTTT. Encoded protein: CASKRTRDSPLHF.

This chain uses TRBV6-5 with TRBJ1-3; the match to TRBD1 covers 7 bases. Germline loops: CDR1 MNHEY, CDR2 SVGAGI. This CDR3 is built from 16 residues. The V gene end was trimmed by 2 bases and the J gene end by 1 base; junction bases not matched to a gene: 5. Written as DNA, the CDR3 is TGTGCCAGCAGTTACGGGGGGACAGATTCTGGAAACACCATATATTTT. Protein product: CASSYGGTDSGNTIYF.

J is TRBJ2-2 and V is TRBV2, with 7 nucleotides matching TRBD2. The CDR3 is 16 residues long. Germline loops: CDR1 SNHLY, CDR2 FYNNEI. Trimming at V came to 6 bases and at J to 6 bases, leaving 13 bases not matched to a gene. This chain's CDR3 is CASRRAGAPRAGELFF. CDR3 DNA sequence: TGTGCCAGCAGGAGGGCGGGAGCGCCCCGGGCCGGGGAGCTGTTTTTT.

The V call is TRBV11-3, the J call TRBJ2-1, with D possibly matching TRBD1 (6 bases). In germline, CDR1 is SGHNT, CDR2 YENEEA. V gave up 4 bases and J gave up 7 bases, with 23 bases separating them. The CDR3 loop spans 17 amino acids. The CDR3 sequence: CASSSDRQVTKMNEQFF. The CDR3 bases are TGTGCCAGCAGCTCAGACCGACAGGTTACGAAGATGAATGAGCAGTTCTTC.

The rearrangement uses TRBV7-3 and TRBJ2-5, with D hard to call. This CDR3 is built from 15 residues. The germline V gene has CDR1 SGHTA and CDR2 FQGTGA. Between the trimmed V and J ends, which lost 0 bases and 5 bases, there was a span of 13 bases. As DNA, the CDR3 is TGTGCCAGCAGCTTAACGTTTGCCGGCGGCGAGACCCAGTACTTC. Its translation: CASSLTFAGGETQYF.

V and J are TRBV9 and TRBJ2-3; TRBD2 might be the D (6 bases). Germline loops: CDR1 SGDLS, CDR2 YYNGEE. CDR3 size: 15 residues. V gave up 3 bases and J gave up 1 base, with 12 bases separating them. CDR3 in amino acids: CASSGLVLRTDTQYF. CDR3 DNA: TGTGCCAGCAGCGGACTAGTTTTACGCACAGATACGCAGTATTTT. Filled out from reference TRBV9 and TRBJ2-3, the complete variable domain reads DSGVTQTPKHLITATGQRVTLRCSPRSGDLSVYWYQQSLDQGLQFLIQYYNGEERAKGNILERFSAQQFPDLHSELNLSSLELGDSALYFCASSGLVLRTDTQYFGPGTRLTVL.

The CDR3 is CASRTQGQNTEAFF. CDR3 nucleotides: TGTGCCAGTAGAACACAGGGACAGAACACTGAAGCTTTCTTT. This rearrangement joins TRBV19 to TRBJ1-1, with TRBD1 as a possible D gene (6 bases). Germline values: CDR1 LNHDA, CDR2 SQIVND (reference sequence). With 6 bases removed from V and 1 base from J, the gap between germline ends came to 12 bases. CDR3 size: 14 residues.

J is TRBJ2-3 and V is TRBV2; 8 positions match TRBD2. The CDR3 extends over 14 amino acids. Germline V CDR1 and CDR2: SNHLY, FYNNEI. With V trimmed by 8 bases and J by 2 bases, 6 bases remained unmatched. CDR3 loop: CASRGGQSTDTQYF. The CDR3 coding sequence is TGTGCCAGCCGCGGGGGGCAATCCACAGATACGCAGTATTTT. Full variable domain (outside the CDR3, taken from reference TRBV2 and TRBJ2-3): EPEVTQTPSHQVTQMGQEVILRCVPISNHLYFYWYRQILGQKVEFLVSFYNNEISEKSEIFDDQFSVERPDGSNFTLKIRSTKLEDSAMYFCASRGGQSTDTQYFGPGTRLTVL.

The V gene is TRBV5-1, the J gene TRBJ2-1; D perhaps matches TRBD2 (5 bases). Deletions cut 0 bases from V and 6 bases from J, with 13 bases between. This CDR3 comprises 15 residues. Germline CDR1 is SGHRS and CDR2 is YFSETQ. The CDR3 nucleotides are TGCGCCAGCAGCTTGGGCGGAGGCTATTCCAATGAGCAGTTCTTC. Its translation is CASSLGGGYSNEQFF.

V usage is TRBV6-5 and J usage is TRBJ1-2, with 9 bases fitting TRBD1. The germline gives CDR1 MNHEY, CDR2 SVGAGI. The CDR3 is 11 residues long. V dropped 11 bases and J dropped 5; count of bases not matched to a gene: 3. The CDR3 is CALDRGYGYTF. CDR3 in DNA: TGTGCCTTGGACAGGGGATATGGCTACACCTTC.

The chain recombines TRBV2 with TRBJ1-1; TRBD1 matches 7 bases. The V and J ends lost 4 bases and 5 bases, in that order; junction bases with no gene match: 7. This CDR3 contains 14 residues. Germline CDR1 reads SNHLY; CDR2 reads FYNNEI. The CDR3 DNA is TGTGCCAGCAGTGTAACGGCAGGGGGGACTGAAGCTTTCTTT. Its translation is CASSVTAGGTEAFF. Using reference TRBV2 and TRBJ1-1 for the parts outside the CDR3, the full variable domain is EPEVTQTPSHQVTQMGQEVILRCVPISNHLYFYWYRQILGQKVEFLVSFYNNEISEKSEIFDDQFSVERPDGSNFTLKIRSTKLEDSAMYFCASSVTAGGTEAFFGQGTRLTVV.

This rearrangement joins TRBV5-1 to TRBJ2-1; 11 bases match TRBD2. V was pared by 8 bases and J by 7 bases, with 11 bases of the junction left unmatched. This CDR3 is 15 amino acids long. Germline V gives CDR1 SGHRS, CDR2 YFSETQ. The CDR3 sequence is CASKTPSGRSNEQFF. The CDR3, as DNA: TGCGCCAGTAAAACCCCTAGCGGGAGGTCGAATGAGCAGTTCTTC. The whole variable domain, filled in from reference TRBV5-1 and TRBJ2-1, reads KAGVTQTPRYLIKTRGQQVTLSCSPISGHRSVSWYQQTPGQGLQFLFEYFSETQRNKGNFPGRFSGRQFSNSRSEMNVSTLELGDSALYLCASKTPSGRSNEQFFGPGTRLTVL.

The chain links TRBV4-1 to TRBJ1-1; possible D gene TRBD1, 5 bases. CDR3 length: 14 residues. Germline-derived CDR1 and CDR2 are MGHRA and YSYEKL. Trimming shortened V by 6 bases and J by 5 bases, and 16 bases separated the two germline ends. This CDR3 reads CASSFPGLGTEAFF. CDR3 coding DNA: TGCGCCAGCAGTTTCCCGGGACTGGGAACTGAAGCTTTCTTT.

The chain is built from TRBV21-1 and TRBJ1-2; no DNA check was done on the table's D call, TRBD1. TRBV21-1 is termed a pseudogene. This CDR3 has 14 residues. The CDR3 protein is CASSSEDRNYGYTF. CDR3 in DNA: TGTGCCAGCTCCTCTGAGGACAGAAACTATGGCTACACCTTC.

The chain's CDR3 is CASSPRDRLYGYTF. The DNA for the CDR3 is TGTGCCAGCAGTCCTAGGGACAGGCTCTATGGCTACACCTTC. V and J are TRBV2 and TRBJ1-2, with 8 bases lining up with TRBD1. The CDR3 extends over 14 amino acids. The V segment lost 5 bases and the J segment 4 bases; nucleotides outside the gene matches: 6. Germline assignment: CDR1 SNHLY and CDR2 FYNNEI. The full variable domain, completed using reference TRBV2 and TRBJ1-2, is EPEVTQTPSHQVTQMGQEVILRCVPISNHLYFYWYRQILGQKVEFLVSFYNNEISEKSEIFDDQFSVERPDGSNFTLKIRSTKLEDSAMYFCASSPRDRLYGYTFGSGTRLTVV.

The CDR3 sequence is CASSILAGEFGETQYF. The CDR3 DNA reads TGTGCCAGCAGTATCCTAGCGGGGGAGTTCGGGGAGACCCAGTACTTC. This sequence joins TRBV6-6 and TRBJ2-5, with 10 bases fitting TRBD2. The germline V gene encodes CDR1 MNHNY and CDR2 SVGAGI (reference sequence). V lost 5 bases, J lost 5 bases, and 11 bases stayed unmatched. The CDR3 totals 16 residues.

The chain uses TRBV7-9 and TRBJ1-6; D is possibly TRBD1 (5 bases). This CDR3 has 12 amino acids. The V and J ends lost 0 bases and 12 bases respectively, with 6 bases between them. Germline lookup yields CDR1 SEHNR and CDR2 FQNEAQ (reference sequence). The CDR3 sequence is CASSLAGGPLHF. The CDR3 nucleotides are TGTGCCAGCAGCTTAGCCGGGGGACCCCTCCACTTT.